These 4 T cell receptor delta chains were sequenced from one sample in a study of Vδ1+ human thymocytes. Study-level findings and limits: Thymic TRG and TRD repertoires appeared highly polyclonal.

These TCRs are of unknown antigen specificity. RNA was extracted from the cells and then reverse transcribed. Pooled V-gene forward primers with one constant-region reverse primer generated the CDR3 amplicons by multiplex PCR. TCRdb re-analyzed the multiplex PCR reads via CATT. The table lists 70,000 or so delta-chain clones, about 38% of them singletons. The sample comprised Vdelta1+ gamma-delta thymocytes from the thymus. Described subset: FACS-sorted CD3+ TCRalphabeta- TCRVdelta1+ TCRVdelta2- thymocytes. Every receptor here comes from a boy in the first two years of life who had congenital heart surgery.

The chain carries TRDV1 and TRDJ1; 11 bases fit TRDD3. The germline gives CDR1 TSWWSYY, CDR2 QGS. This CDR3 is built from 23 residues. Trimming removed 1 base from V and 4 bases from J; junction bases left unmatched: 26. CDR3 nucleotide sequence: TGTGCTCTTGGGGAACGCTACCGGAGACGCCGACTGGGGGATAACGCGTTCGGCGATAAACTCATCTTT. Translating it yields CALGERYRRRRLGDNAFGDKLIF.

The gene calls are TRDV1 and TRDJ2; D may correspond to TRDD2 or TRDD3 (8 bases each). CDR3 length: 22 amino acids. The V end lost 0 bases, the J end lost 3 bases, and 29 bases lay between the germline ends. The germline V gene has CDR1 TSWWSYY and CDR2 QGS. CDR3 loop: CALGELLPTAAGAWGMTAQLFF. Written as DNA, the CDR3 is TGTGCTCTTGGGGAACTACTTCCTACCGCGGCAGGCGCCTGGGGGATGACAGCACAACTCTTCTTT.

The chain carries TRDV1 and TRDJ1, with D unresolved. The CDR3 runs to 19 residues. V was shortened by 4 bases and J by 7 bases, with 31 bases between the two germline ends. Germline V CDR1 and CDR2: TSWWSYY, QGS. The CDR3 loop is CALGVPTPGSRTIAGKLIF. The CDR3 region has the DNA TGTGCTCTTGGGGTTCCCACCCCGGGGTCCCGTACGATTGCCGGTAAACTCATCTTT.

J is TRDJ1 and V is TRDV1; a possible D gene is TRDD3 (5 bases). In germline, CDR1 is TSWWSYY, CDR2 QGS. V was shortened by 7 bases and J by 0 bases, with 21 bases between the two germline ends. CDR3 length equals 17 residues. The CDR3 reads CALVSTKGGPYTDKLIF. The CDR3 DNA is TGTGCTCTTGTAAGCACGAAAGGGGGTCCGTACACCGATAAACTCATCTTT.